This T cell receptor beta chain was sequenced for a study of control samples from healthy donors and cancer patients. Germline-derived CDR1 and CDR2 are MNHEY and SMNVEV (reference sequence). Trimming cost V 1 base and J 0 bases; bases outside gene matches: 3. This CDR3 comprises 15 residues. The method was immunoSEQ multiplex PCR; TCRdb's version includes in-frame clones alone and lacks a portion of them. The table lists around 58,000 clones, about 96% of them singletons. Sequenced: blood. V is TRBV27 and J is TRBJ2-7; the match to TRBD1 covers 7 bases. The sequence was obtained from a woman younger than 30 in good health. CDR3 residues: CASSLYHRGSYEQYF. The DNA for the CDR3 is TGTGCCAGCAGTTTATACCACAGGGGCTCCTACGAGCAGTACTTC.